The 12 T cell receptor beta chains below come from one sample, sequenced in a study of shared clonotypes between healthy human individuals. The data were produced by immunoSEQ multiplex PCR, yet TCRdb's version contains in-frame clones alone and is incomplete. The sample lists roughly 2,300,000 clones, roughly 92% seen once, with 0.37% in the top ten. Sequenced: naive CD4+ T cells from PBMCs. Subset specified: CD45RA+ positively selected. These receptors were obtained from a man younger than 30 in good health. Some clones in this sample may be carry-over from other donors' samples.

The CDR3 loop is CASSHNRGPPVDTEAFF. In DNA form, the CDR3 reads TGTGCCAGCAGCCACAACAGGGGGCCCCCGGTCGACACTGAAGCTTTCTTT. This rearrangement joins TRBV14 to TRBJ1-1, with 9 positions matching TRBD1. The germline V gene encodes CDR1 SGHDN and CDR2 FVKESK. CDR3 length equals 17 residues. Trimming at V came to 3 bases and at J to 3 bases, leaving 11 bases not matched to a gene.

Comment on this clone: Other DNA sequences in the same sample also yield this CDR3. This sequence joins TRBV5-1 and TRBJ2-1, with 8 bases matching TRBD1. CDR1 and CDR2 from the germline V gene are SGHRS and YFSETQ. The junction had 5 bases not matched to a gene; V was cut back by 4 bases and J by 5 bases. The CDR3 consists of 14 residues. This CDR3 is CASSLGTGNNEQFF. CDR3 in DNA: TGCGCCAGCAGCCTAGGGACAGGTAACAATGAGCAGTTCTTC.

The rearrangement links TRBV7-9 to TRBJ1-2; TRBD1 is a possible D gene (5 bases). The CDR3 is 13 residues long. Per the germline V gene, CDR1 is SEHNR and CDR2 is FQNEAQ (reference sequence). V lost 4 bases to trimming and J lost 5 bases, with 11 bases between them. In DNA, the CDR3 is TGTGCCAGCAGCTGGAGTGGGACGTATGGCTACACCTTC. Protein product: CASSWSGTYGYTF.

Regarding this clone: The sample holds other DNA sequences that translate to the same CDR3. The CDR3 region is CASSLGGTGYQETQYF. The CDR3 DNA follows: TGCGCCAGCAGCTTGGGTGGGACAGGTTATCAAGAGACCCAGTACTTC. The V call is TRBV5-1, the J call TRBJ2-5; TRBD1 aligns across 8 bases. V lost 0 bases to trimming and J lost 2 bases; unmatched junction nucleotides: 6. Germline loops: CDR1 SGHRS, CDR2 YFSETQ. This CDR3 spans 16 amino acids.

This clone was seen a single time. This chain connects TRBV6-5 to TRBJ2-5; 7 positions agree with TRBD1. The ends lost 5 bases at V and 4 bases at J; junction bases unmatched: 7. The CDR3 is 14 amino acids. Germline lookup yields CDR1 MNHEY and CDR2 SVGAGI. DNA of the CDR3: TGTGCCAGCAGTCCAGAAAACAGGGGAGAGACCCAGTACTTC. This codes for CASSPENRGETQYF.

The V gene is TRBV29-1, the J gene TRBJ2-1; 8 positions agree with TRBD1. Germline V gives CDR1 SQVTM, CDR2 ANQGSEA. V gave up 4 bases and J gave up 2 bases; unmatched junction bases: 10. The CDR3 consists of 16 residues. The DNA for the CDR3 is TGCAGCGTTGTGCCACGGAAGGGACAGGCCTACAATGAGCAGTTCTTC. It specifies CSVVPRKGQAYNEQFF.

The gene calls are TRBV5-5 and TRBJ1-5, with 10 bases matching TRBD1. With V trimmed by 0 bases and J by 5 bases, 5 bases remained unmatched. The CDR3 runs to 16 residues. Germline V gene data show CDR1 as SGHKS and CDR2 as YYEKEE (reference sequence). For the CDR3, the DNA is TGTGCCAGCAGCTTGGCTCTCGGGACAGGGGATCAGCCCCAGCATTTT. The encoded protein is CASSLALGTGDQPQHF.

The chain carries TRBV6-1 and TRBJ2-1, with D perhaps matching TRBD2 (6 bases). Germline CDR1 reads MNHNS; CDR2 reads SASEGT. The CDR3 sequence is 13 residues long. The V end lost 4 bases, the J end lost 5 bases, and 9 bases lay between the germline ends. CDR3: CASSATSHNEQFF. The CDR3, as DNA: TGTGCCAGCAGTGCGACTAGTCACAATGAGCAGTTCTTC.

The chain employs TRBV29-1 and TRBJ2-5, with TRBD2 identical over 9 bases. Germline CDR1 SQVTM, CDR2 ANQGSEA. Losses at the gene ends were 7 bases for V and 1 base for J; bases not matched to a gene: 7. The CDR3 is 14 residues long. The CDR3 coding sequence is TGCAGCGCAAGACTAGCGGCCTTCCAAGAGACCCAGTACTTC. Protein product: CSARLAAFQETQYF.

The CDR3 DNA sequence: TGTGCCAGTAGTGCGCCCAATCAGCCCCAGCATTTT. Amino acid sequence: CASSAPNQPQHF. This sequence joins TRBV19 and TRBJ1-5; no reliable D call. Germline CDR1 is LNHDA and CDR2 is SQIVND (reference sequence). V was trimmed by 5 bases and J by 3 bases, leaving 5 bases between them. The CDR3 runs to 12 residues. The variable domain in full, completed from reference TRBV19 and TRBJ1-5, reads DGGITQSPKYLFRKEGQNVTLSCEQNLNHDAMYWYRQDPGQGLRLIYYSQIVNDFQKGDIAEGYSVSREKKESFPLTVTSAQKNPTAFYLCASSAPNQPQHFGDGTRLSIL.

The genes are TRBV28 and TRBJ1-5; no definite D call. Trimming pared 5 bases from V and 5 bases from J, leaving 7 bases between. The CDR3 covers 12 residues. Germline V gene data show CDR1 as MDHEN and CDR2 as SYDVKM. The CDR3 sequence: CASSRVDQPQHF. The CDR3 nucleotides read TGTGCCAGCAGTCGAGTGGATCAGCCCCAGCATTTT.

V and J are TRBV10-3 and TRBJ1-3, with a weak D call TRBD1 (5 bases). The CDR3 has 16 residues. Germline V gene data show CDR1 as ENHRY and CDR2 as SYGVKD. The V end was cut by 7 bases, the J end by 2 bases, with 18 bases between. The CDR3 bases are TGTGCCATCAAAACACACGGGACGGTCCCTGGAAACACCATATATTTT. Translated, it gives CAIKTHGTVPGNTIYF.